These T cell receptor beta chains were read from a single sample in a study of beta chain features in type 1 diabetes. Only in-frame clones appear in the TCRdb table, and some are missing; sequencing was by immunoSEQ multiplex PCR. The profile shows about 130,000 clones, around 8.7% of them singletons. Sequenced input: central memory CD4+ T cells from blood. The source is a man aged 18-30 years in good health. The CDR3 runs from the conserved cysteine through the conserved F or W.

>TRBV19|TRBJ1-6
CASEGQNNSPLHF
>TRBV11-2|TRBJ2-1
CASSPGPGGSNEQFF
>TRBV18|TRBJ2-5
CATNTLADETQYF
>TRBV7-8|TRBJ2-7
CASSKDRGFDEQYF
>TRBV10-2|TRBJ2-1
CASRGTSGAGEQFF
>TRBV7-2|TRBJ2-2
CASSFSRTNTGELFF
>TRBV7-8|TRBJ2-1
CATFKGGISAYNEQFF
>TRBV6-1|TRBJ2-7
CASLMTVYEQYF
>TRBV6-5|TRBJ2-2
CASSYAGTRELFF
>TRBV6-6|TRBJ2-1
CASSSQIEQFF
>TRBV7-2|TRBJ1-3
CASSSRQGNTIYF
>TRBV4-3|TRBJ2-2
CASSPPLGQGAGELFF
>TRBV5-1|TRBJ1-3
CASSVSVSSGNTIYF
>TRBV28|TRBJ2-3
CASTIGDTQYF
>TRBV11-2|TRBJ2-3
CASSFLAGLTDTQYF
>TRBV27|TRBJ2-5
CASSNNPRGAKQETQYF
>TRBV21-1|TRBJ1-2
CASSRIRQGDYGYTF
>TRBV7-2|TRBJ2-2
CASSLVTSGVPGELFF
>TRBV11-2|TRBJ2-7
CASSLLFGLTYEQYF
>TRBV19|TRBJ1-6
CASNRGNSPLHF
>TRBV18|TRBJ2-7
CASSPNNPYEQYF
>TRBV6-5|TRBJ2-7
CASSSAGGRYSYEQYF
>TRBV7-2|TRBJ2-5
CASSPREARETQYF
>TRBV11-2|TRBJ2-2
CASSLAVRAANTGELFF
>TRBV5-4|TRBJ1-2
CASSLTGNGYTF
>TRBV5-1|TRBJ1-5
CASSLDNASNQPQHF
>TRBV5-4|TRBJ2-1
CASSLGVSSSNEQFF
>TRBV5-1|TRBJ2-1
CASSLSQSSYNEQFF
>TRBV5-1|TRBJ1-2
CASSFSRPQGYTF
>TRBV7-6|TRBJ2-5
CASSAVLLAGSKGTQYF
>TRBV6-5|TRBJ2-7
CAGRRTGYEQYF
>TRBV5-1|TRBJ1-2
CASRAGTGSNYGYTF
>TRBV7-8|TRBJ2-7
CASSNRDSSYEQYF
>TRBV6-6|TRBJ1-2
CASSYPSEGGYGYTF
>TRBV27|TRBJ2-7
CTSSPGTGPHYEQYF
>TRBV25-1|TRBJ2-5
CASSEPQGGAETQYF
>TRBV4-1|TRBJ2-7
CASSQLPTSWAYEQYF
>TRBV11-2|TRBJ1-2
CASSFGLSYGYTF
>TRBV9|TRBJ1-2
CASSVGTENYGYTF
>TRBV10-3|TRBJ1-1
CAISQDPTGYGNTEAFF
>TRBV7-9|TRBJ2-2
CASSPGTGVSGELFF
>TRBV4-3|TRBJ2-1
CASSQAQAIRAGDEQFF
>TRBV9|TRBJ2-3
CASSALDTTDTQYF
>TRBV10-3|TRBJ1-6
CAISPGQGGRDSPLHF
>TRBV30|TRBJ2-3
CAWDRGQNTQYF
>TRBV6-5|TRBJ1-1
CASSVQGNTEAFF
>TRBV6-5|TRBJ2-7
CASSYYGRDRYEQYF
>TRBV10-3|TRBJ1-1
CAISRRDSDTEAFF
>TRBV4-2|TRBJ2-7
CASSQDPGGSSYEQYF
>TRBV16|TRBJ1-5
CASSQYDRSGPQHF
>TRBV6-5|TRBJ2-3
CASSYRGTDTQYF
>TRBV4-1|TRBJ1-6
CASSQDRTGANSPLHF
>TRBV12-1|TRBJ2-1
CASSCLLGGNEQFF
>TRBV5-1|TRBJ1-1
CASSLQGQGNTEAFF
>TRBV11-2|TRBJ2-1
CASSETSGREQFF
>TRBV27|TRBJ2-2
CASSFGVAGELFF
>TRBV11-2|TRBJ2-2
CASSLYGGAGELFF
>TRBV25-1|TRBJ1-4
CASSEYRGGRDEKLFF
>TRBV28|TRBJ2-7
CASTNPGQGFYEQYF